The 6 T cell receptor beta chains below all came from one sample that was sequenced in a study of low-dose radiotherapy and immunotherapy resistance in tumors. Priming of first-strand cDNA relied on TRAV- and TRBV-specific primers (covering alpha and beta chains). TCRs were amplified for approximately 22 PCR cycles with a constant-region primer and V-primer adapter. TCRdb redid the calling of the reads with MiXCR, one entry per CDR3 protein. In the table there are approximately 84,000 distinct CDR3 sequences, less than 20% of which are singletons. Specified time point: after trial treatment. Treatment given: LDRT plus nivolumab, ipilimumab, low-dose cyclophosphamide and aspirin (RACIN trial). Specimen: PBMCs, collected after low-dose radiotherapy plus immunotherapy. These receptors were taken from a male donor with prostate cancer.

The chain combines TRBV20-1 with TRBJ2-3, with D unclear. The length of the CDR3 is 14 residues. The germline V gene encodes CDR1 DFQATT and CDR2 SNEGSKA (reference sequence). V lost 3 bases to trimming and J lost 0 bases, with 10 bases between them. The CDR3 sequence: CSASSPFSTDTQYF. CDR3 nucleotide sequence: TGCAGTGCTAGCTCTCCGTTTAGCACAGATACGCAGTATTTT.

This clonotype was seen ten or more times. The chain links TRBV7-2 to TRBJ2-5; 7 bases match TRBD2. Germline V CDR1 and CDR2: SGHTA, FQGNSA. The V segment lost 1 base and the J segment 4 bases; nucleotides outside the gene matches: 6. This CDR3 has 15 amino acids. CDR3 nucleotides: TGTGCCAGCAGCTTAGGCGGCGGGAGTTTAGAGACCCAGTACTTC. It codes for CASSLGGGSLETQYF.

This clonotype was detected only a few times. The chain has TRBV28 and TRBJ1-6, with D possibly matching TRBD1 (5 bases). The CDR3 has 18 amino acids. V lost 7 bases, J lost 4 bases, and 23 bases lay in between. Germline CDR1 reads MDHEN; CDR2 reads SYDVKM. CDR3 bases: TGTGCCAGCACCTACCGGGCAGGGAGGCAGGTTTATAATTCACCCCTCCACTTT. Its translation is CASTYRAGRQVYNSPLHF.

This clonotype has a count of ten or more. The rearrangement uses TRBV28 and TRBJ1-2; 9 nucleotides line up with TRBD1. V lost 5 bases and J lost 7; bases outside the gene matches: 8. Germline CDR1 MDHEN, CDR2 SYDVKM. CDR3 size: 14 residues. The CDR3 sequence: CASSRTGEARGYTF. In DNA form, the CDR3 reads TGTGCCAGCAGTCGGACAGGGGAGGCTCGTGGCTACACCTTC.

This clonotype was seen repeatedly, ten times or more. This chain connects TRBV2 to TRBJ1-1, with D possibly matching TRBD1 (6 bases). CDR1 and CDR2 (germline): SNHLY, FYNNEI. The V gene lost 5 bases and the J gene lost 6 bases, with 10 bases spanning the gap. This CDR3 contains 12 residues. CDR3 protein: CASSWTEAEAFF. The CDR3 bases are TGTGCCAGCAGTTGGACAGAAGCTGAAGCTTTCTTT.

To note about this clonotype: A far larger clone is off by one base, so a read error is likely. The chain links TRBV10-3 to TRBJ2-7; 8 bases agree with TRBD2. This CDR3 has 15 amino acids. Germline V gene data show CDR1 as ENHRY and CDR2 as SYGVKD. The V and J ends lost 6 bases and 7 bases, in that order; junction bases with no gene match: 14. CDR3 residues: CAISPREAPYNEQYF. CDR3 in DNA: TGTGCCATCAGCCCGCGGGAGGCCCCCTACAATGAGCAGTACTTC.